This T cell receptor (beta chain) was sequenced during a study of CD8+CD57+ T cells in acquired aplastic anemia. Notes on this clonotype: What it recognizes is unknown.

Regarding the study as a whole: Researchers report that around 30 CD8+ CDR3 sequences appeared in both patients and controls.

Profiles of TCR beta VDJ and CDR3 were generated from a genomic DNA template. MiXCR, applied by TCRdb to the reads, yields one record per CDR3 protein. The sample lists some 190,000 distinct CDR3 sequences; approximately 45% were seen once. The CDR3 is 14 amino acids. Germline V gives CDR1 GTSNPN, CDR2 SVGIG (reference sequence). J gave up 5 bases and V 2 bases, and 7 bases lay outside the gene matches. The rearrangement uses TRBV30 and TRBJ2-5; 8 nucleotides line up with TRBD2. The receptor comes from a human donor in good health. The sequencing input was sorted CD4+, CD8+, or CD8+CD57+ T cells (not recorded which) from PBMCs. The CDR3 DNA reads as TGTGCCTGGAGTAGCGGGAGTAGGGGGGAGACCCAGTACTTC. It encodes CAWSSGSRGETQYF.